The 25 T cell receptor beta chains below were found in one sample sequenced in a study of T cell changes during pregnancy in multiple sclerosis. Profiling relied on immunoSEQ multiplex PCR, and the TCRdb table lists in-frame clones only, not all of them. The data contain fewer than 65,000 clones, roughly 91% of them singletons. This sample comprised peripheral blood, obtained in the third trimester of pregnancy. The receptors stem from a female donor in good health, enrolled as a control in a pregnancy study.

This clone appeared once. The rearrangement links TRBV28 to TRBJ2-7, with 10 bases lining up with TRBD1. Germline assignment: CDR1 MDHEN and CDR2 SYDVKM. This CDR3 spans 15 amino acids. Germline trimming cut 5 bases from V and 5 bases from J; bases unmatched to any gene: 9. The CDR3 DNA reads TGTGCCAGCAGTCGAAAGACAGGGGGCTTCAACGAGCAGTACTTC. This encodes CASSRKTGGFNEQYF.

CDR3 bases: TGTGCCAGCAGCGTAGACCTAAGCTCCTACGAGCAGTACTTC. Translated: CASSVDLSSYEQYF. V is TRBV9 and J is TRBJ2-7; D unclear. Trimming took off 0 bases at V and 0 bases at J, with 7 bases between the two ends. This CDR3 spans 14 amino acids. Germline loops: CDR1 SGDLS, CDR2 YYNGEE.

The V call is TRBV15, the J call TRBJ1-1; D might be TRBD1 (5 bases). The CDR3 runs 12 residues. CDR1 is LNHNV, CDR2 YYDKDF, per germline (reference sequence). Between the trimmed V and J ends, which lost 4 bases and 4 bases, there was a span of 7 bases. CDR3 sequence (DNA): TGTGCCACCAGCAAGGGGATCACTGAAGCTTTCTTT. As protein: CATSKGITEAFF.

The CDR3 DNA sequence: TGTGCCAGCAGCCAAGATGAGCTAGCGGGAAGCACAGATACGCAGTATTTT. This translates into CASSQDELAGSTDTQYF. V usage is TRBV4-2 and J usage is TRBJ2-3, with 9 bases fitting TRBD2. Unmatched junction bases numbered 4, after V lost 0 bases and J lost 0 bases. The germline V gene encodes CDR1 LGHNA and CDR2 YNFKEQ. This CDR3 comprises 17 residues.

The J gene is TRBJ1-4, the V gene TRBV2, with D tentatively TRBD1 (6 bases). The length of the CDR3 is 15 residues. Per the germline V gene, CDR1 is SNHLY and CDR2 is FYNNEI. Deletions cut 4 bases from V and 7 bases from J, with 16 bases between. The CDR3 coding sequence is TGTGCCAGCAGTGTAGGGGGGGGGCTCGGTGAAAAACTGTTTTTT. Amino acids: CASSVGGGLGEKLFF.

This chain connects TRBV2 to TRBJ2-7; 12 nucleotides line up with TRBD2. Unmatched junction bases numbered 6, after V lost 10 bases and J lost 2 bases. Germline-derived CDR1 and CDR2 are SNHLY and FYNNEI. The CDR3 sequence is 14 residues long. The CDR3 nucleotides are TGTGCCATCCGACTAGCGGGGGTCCCCTACGAGCAGTACTTC. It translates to CAIRLAGVPYEQYF.

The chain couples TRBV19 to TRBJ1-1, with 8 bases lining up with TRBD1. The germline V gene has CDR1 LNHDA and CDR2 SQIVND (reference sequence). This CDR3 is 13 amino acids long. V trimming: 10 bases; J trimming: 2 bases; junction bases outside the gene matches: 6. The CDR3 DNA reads TGTGCCACTCACAGGGGGGTAAACACTGAAGCTTTCTTT. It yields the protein CATHRGVNTEAFF.

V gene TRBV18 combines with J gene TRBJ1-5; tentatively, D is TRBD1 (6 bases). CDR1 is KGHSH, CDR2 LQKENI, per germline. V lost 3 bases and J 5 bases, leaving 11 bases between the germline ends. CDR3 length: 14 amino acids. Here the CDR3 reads CASSPYRDDQPQHF. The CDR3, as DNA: TGTGCCAGCTCACCTTACAGGGATGATCAGCCCCAGCATTTT. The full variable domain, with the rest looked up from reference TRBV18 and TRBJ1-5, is NAGVMQNPRHLVRRRGQEARLRCSPMKGHSHVYWYRQLPEEGLKFMVYLQKENIIDESGMPKERFSAEFPKEGPSILRIQQVVRGDSAAYFCASSPYRDDQPQHFGDGTRLSIL.

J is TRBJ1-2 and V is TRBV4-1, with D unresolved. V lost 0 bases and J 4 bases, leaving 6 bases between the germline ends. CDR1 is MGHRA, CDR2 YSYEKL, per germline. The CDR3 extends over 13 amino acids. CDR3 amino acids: CASSQDGSYGYTF. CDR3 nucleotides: TGCGCCAGCAGCCAAGATGGGAGCTATGGCTACACCTTC.

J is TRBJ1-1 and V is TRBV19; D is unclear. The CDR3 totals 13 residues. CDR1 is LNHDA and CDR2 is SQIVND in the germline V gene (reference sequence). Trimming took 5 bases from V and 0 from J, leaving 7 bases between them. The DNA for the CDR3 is TGTGCCAGTAGTTCTCGGGTGAACACTGAAGCTTTCTTT. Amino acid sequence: CASSSRVNTEAFF. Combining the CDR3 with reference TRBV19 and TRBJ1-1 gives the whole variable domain DGGITQSPKYLFRKEGQNVTLSCEQNLNHDAMYWYRQDPGQGLRLIYYSQIVNDFQKGDIAEGYSVSREKKESFPLTVTSAQKNPTAFYLCASSSRVNTEAFFGQGTRLTVV.

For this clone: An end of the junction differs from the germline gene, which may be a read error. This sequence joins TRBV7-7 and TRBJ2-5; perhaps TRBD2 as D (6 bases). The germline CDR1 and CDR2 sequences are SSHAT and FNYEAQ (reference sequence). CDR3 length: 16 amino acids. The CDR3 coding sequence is TGTGCTAGCAGTCAAGGAGCCGGGAGAGGGAGTGAGACCCAGTACTTC. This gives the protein CASSQGAGRGSETQYF.

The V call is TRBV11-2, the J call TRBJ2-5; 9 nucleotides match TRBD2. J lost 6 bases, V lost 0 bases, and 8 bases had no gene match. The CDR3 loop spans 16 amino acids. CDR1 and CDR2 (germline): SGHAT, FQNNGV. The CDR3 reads CASSLDVGSGGKTQYF. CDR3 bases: TGTGCCAGCAGCTTAGATGTGGGTAGCGGGGGTAAGACCCAGTACTTC.

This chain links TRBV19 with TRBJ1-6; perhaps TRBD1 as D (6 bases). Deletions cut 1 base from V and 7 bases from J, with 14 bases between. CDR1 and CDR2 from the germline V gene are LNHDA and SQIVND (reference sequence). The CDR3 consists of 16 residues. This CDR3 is CASSIASGTLNSPLHF. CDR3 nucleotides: TGTGCCAGTAGTATAGCCTCCGGGACACTAAATTCACCCCTCCACTTT.

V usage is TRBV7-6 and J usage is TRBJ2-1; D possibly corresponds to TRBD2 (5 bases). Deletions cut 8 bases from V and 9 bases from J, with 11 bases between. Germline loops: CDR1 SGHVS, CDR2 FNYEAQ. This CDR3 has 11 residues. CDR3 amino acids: CASAAGFEQFF. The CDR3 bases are TGTGCCAGCGCCGCGGGCTTTGAGCAGTTCTTC.

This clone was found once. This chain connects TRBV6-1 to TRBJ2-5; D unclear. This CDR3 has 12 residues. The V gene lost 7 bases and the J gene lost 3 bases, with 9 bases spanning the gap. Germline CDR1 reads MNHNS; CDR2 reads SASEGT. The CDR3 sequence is CASNSLEETQYF. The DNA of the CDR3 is TGTGCCAGCAACTCGCTTGAAGAGACCCAGTACTTC.

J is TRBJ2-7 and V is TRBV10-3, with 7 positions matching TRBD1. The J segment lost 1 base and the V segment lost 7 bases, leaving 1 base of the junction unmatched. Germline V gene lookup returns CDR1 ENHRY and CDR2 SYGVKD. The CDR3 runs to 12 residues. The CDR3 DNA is TGTGCCATCAAGACAGGGTCCTACGAGCAGTACTTC. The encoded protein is CAIKTGSYEQYF.

CDR3 amino acids: CAWSTPTRGQETQYF. The CDR3 DNA reads TGTGCCTGGAGTACACCTACTCGGGGCCAAGAGACCCAGTACTTC. The chain recombines TRBV30 with TRBJ2-5; a possible D gene is TRBD2 (5 bases). Germline values: CDR1 GTSNPN, CDR2 SVGIG (reference sequence). The ends were cut back, 2 bases at V and 1 base at J, with 14 bases in the middle. There are 15 residues in the CDR3. Supplemented by reference TRBV30 and TRBJ2-5, the full variable domain reads SQTIHQWPATLVQPVGSPLSLECTVEGTSNPNLYWYRQAAGRGLQLLFYSVGIGQISSEVPQNLSASRPQDRQFILSSKKLLLSDSGFYLCAWSTPTRGQETQYFGPGTRLLVL.

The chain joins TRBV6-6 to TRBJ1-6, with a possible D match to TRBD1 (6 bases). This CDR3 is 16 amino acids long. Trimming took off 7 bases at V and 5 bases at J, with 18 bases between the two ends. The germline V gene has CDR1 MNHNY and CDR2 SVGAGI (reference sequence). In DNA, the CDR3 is TGTGCCAGCAATAATCCCCGGACAGCGGATAATTCACCCCTCCACTTT. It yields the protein CASNNPRTADNSPLHF.

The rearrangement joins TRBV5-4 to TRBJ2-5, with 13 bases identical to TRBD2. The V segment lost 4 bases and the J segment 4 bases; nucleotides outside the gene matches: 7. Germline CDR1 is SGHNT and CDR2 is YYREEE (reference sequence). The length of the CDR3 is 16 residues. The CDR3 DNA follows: TGTGCCAGCAGCCTGCTGACTAGCGGGAGGTCAGAGACCCAGTACTTC. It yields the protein CASSLLTSGRSETQYF. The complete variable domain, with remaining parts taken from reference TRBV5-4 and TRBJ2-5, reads ETGVTQSPTHLIKTRGQQVTLRCSSQSGHNTVSWYQQALGQGPQFIFQYYREEENGRGNFPPRFSGLQFPNYSSELNVNALELDDSALYLCASSLLTSGRSETQYFGPGTRLLVL.

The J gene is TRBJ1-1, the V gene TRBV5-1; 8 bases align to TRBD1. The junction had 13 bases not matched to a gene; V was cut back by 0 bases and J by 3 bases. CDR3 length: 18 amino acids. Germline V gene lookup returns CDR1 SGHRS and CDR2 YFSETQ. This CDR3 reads CASSLGRLRDRMDTEAFF. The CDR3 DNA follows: TGCGCCAGCAGCTTGGGTCGTCTCCGGGACAGGATGGACACTGAAGCTTTCTTT.

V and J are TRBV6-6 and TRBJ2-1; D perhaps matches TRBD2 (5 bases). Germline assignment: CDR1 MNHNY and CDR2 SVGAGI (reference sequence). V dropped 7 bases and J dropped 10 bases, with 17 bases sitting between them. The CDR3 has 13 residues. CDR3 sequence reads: CASIRPEAEEQFF. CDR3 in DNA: TGTGCCAGCATCCGACCGGAGGCTGAAGAGCAGTTCTTC.

The CDR3 DNA reads TGTGCCAGCTCACCCGGGGGCGGGAGGGCCTACTACGAGCAGTACTTC. It specifies CASSPGGGRAYYEQYF. The V gene is TRBV18, the J gene TRBJ2-7; 9 nucleotides agree with TRBD2. Germline CDR1 and CDR2: KGHSH and LQKENI. V gave up 3 bases and J gave up 3 bases; unmatched junction bases: 9. The CDR3 is 16 amino acids.

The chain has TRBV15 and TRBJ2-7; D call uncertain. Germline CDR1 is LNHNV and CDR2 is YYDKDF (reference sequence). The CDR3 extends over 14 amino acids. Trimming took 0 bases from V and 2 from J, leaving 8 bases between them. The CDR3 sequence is CATSRDNRAYEQYF. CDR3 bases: TGTGCCACCAGCAGAGATAATCGAGCCTACGAGCAGTACTTC. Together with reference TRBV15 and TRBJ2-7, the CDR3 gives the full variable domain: DAMVIQNPRYQVTQFGKPVTLSCSQTLNHNVMYWYQQKSSQAPKLLFHYYDKDFNNEADTPDNFQSRRPNTSFCFLDIRSPGLGDTAMYLCATSRDNRAYEQYFGPGTRLTVT.

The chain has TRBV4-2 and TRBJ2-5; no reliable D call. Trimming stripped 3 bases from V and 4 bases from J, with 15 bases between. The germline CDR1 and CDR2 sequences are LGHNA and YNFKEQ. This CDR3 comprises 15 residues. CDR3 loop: CASSQVLRSRETQYF. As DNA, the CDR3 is TGTGCCAGCAGCCAGGTCCTTCGGAGTCGAGAGACCCAGTACTTC.

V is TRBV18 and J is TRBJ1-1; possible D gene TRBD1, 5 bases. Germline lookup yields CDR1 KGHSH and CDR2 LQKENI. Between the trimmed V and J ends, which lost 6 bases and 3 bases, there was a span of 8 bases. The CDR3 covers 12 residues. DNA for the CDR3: TGTGCCAGCTCGGGGGGGTACACTGAAGCTTTCTTT. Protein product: CASSGGYTEAFF.